This TCR beta chain appears in the sequencing data of a study of control samples from healthy donors and cancer patients (TCRdb year 2020). Libraries were made using the immunoSEQ multiplex PCR assay. The table comes from immuneACCESS by way of TCRdb, which keeps in-frame sequences with V and J called. Part of the clones is missing from these tables; in studies checked, under half for an unresolved V gene and the rest for unknown reasons. Recorded for this sample are about 160,000 clones; approximately 94% of them occurred a single time. The ten largest clones take up more than 8% of the sample. A remark on this clone: Its antigen target is currently unknown. The record has no base qualities; no much larger clone is one base away.

Taken from the germline V gene, the CDR1 and CDR2 loops are SGDLS and YYNGEE. The germline ends are 13 bases apart after V is trimmed by 4 bases and J by 2 bases. Inclusive of the bounding cysteine and phenylalanine, the CDR3 is 15 residues long. Left in the record is the CDR3 DNA by itself, 45 bases read in frame from the first base. Sequencing was carried out using blood. This receptor was identified in a woman aged 40 to 55 in good health. The chain was built from TRBV9 and TRBJ1-5, and perhaps TRBD1 as D gene, on 5 matching bases. The CDR3 region reads CASSKTGGGNQPQHF. The sequence in DNA is TGTGCCAGCAGCAAAACAGGTGGAGGCAATCAGCCCCAGCATTTT.